This T cell receptor (beta chain) appears in the sequencing data of a study of read filtering for tumor transcriptome and immune sequencing (dated by TCRdb to the early 2020s). A note on the overall study: The cohort had 17 male and 14 female patients with a mean age of roughly 70 years, ranging from roughly 45 to 85. By revised international staging, roughly eight patients were R-ISS I, some 16 were R-ISS II and 7 were R-ISS III. Whole-transcriptome libraries were prepared with the TruSeq RNA Access Library Prep Kit after DNase treatment. Per sample, about 4.05 to 10.27 million TCR-region mapped reads were obtained with IR-seq, compared with only roughly 85 to 1,300 with RNA-seq. TCR repertoires obtained by targeted immune repertoire sequencing and by bulk whole-transcriptome sequencing performed on the same bone marrow samples were compared. A main aim was a read-filtering strategy for immune repertoire data, specifically whether clonotypes supported by a single read should be removed.

Bone marrow was sampled from every patient at the time of active disease. Ficoll-Hypaque density gradient centrifugation was used to isolate the bone marrow mononuclear cells. Myeloma plasma cells were removed and CD138-negative cells were obtained by negative selection following labeling with CD138 magnetic microbeads on a MACS separator. The purity of the isolated cells was checked by flow cytometry with CD138 antibodies on an Attune NxT. Total RNA was extracted with TRIzol reagent and quantified with a NanoDrop spectrophotometer. For each patient, the CD138-negative bone marrow sample underwent paired RNA-seq and IR-seq. Broad study findings and their caveats: When single-read clonotypes were removed, the proportions of shared clonotypes in IR-seq and RNA-seq correlated more strongly. The sorted CD138-negative fraction was not purified T cells but a mixed bone marrow immune population. Single-read clonotypes made up about 82% of clonotypes but 3.5% to 4.5% of total reads in IR-seq, and around 73% of clonotypes and roughly 45% of reads in RNA-seq. IR-seq captured clonotypes at much higher depth and more reliably than RNA-seq, and smaller IR-seq throughput sufficed to identify most shared clonotypes.

The CDR3 spans 14 residues, from the cysteine through the phenylalanine. The sequence is cut down to CDR3 DNA, 42 bases in frame from base 1. Trimming takes 3 bases from V and 3 bases from J, and the germline ends sit 9 bases apart. Turning to this clonotype: Its recognized antigen is unknown. A much larger clone sits a single nucleotide away, making a read error possible.

TCR libraries were constructed from 400 to 500 ng RNA using the Immunoverse kit, and molecular barcoded adaptors covering alpha/delta and beta/gamma chains were employed. TCR library preparation used the same RNA that was used for transcriptome sequencing. An Illumina HiSeq 4000 with 2 x 150 cycles was used to sequence the TCR libraries. Processing in the source paper ran as follows. With MiXCR, TCR reads were aligned to human V, D, J and C references and assembled into CDR3 clonotypes, with quality filtering and error correction included. The tcR package in R was used for analysis of clonotype counts and gene usage diversity. Raw mapping reads were checked after the RNA-seq reads had been mapped by STAR aligner version 2.5.3a onto the human GRCh37 genome. To test how sequencing depth affects detected clonotypes, IR-seq fastq files were randomly downsampled with Seqtk 1.3. The public reads were quality trimmed at Q25 with fastp and then assembled into clones with MiXCR by TCRdb, keeping productive beta chains. CDR3 protein duplicates are merged, each entry listing the most common genes and DNA. The V and J calls, along with clone size, are taken from TCRdb and not from the paper's own processing. This sample lists fewer than 100,000 distinct CDR3 sequences; more than 9% were detected once. The ten most abundant clones make up 15% of the sample.

This receptor was obtained from a donor over 35 with multiple myeloma. The chain uses TRBV12-3 or TRBV12-4 and TRBJ1-5; the D segment cannot be called with confidence. Specimen: a population of CD138-negative cells sorted from bone marrow. The cell subset or site label on this specimen signifies: bone marrow mononuclear cells depleted of CD138+ plasma/myeloma cells by negative magnetic selection. The DNA sequence is given as TGTGCCAGCAGTTTCACACAGAACAATCAGCCCCAGCATTTT. It codes for CASSFTQNNQPQHF.